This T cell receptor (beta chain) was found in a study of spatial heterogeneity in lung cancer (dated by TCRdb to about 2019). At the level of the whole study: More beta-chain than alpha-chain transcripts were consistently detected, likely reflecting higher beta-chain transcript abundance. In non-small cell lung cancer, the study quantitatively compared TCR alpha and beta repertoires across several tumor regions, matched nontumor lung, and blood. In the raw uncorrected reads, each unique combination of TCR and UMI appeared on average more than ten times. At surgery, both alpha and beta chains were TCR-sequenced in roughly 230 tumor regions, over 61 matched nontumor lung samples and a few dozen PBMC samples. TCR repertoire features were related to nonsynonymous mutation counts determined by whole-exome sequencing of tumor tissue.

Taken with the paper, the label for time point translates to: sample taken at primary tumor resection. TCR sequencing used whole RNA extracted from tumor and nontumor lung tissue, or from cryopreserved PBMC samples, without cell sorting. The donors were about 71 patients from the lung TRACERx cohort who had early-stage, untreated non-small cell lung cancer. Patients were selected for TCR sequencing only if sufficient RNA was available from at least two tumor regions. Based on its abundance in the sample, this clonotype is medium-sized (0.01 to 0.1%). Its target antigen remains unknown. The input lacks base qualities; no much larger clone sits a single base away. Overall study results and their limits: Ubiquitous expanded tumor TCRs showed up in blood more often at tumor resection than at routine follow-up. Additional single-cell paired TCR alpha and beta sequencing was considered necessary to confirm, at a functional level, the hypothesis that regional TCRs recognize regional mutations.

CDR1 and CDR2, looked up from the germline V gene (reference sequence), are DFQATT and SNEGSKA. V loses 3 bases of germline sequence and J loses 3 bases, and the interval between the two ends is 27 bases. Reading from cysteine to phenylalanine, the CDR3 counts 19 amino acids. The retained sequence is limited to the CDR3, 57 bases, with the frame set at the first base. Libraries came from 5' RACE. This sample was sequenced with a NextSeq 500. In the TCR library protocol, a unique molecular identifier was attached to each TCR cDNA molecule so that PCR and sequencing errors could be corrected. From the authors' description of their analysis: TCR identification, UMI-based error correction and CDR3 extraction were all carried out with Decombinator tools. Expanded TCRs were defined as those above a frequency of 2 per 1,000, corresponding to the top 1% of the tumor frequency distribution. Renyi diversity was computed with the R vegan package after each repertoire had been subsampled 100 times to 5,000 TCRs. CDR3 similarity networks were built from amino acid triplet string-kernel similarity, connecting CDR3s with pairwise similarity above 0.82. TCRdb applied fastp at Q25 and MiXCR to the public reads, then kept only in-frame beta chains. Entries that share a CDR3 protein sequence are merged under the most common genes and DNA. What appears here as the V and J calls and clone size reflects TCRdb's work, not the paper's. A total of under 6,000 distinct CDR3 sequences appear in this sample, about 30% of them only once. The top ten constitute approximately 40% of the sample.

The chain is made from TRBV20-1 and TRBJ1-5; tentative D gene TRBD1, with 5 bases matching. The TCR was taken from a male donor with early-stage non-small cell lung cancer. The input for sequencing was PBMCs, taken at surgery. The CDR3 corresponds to CSASRRGRDHGGNNQPQHF. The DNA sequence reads TGCAGTGCTAGTAGGCGCGGCCGGGACCACGGGGGGAACAATCAGCCCCAGCATTTT.